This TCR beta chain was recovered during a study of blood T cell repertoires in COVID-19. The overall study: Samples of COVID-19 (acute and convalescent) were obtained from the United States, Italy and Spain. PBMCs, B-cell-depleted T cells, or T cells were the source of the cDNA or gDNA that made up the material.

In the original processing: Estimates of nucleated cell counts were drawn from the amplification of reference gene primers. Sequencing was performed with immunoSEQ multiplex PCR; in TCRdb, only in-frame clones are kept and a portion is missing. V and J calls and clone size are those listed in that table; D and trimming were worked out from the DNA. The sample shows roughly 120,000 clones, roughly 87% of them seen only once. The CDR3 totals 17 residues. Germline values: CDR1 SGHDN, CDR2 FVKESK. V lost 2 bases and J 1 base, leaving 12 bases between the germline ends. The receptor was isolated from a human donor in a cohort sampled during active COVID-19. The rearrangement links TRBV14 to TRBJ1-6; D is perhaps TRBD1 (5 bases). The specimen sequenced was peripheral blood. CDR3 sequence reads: CASSQRQGGSYNSPLHF. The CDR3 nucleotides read TGTGCCAGCAGCCAACGCCAGGGTGGTTCCTATAATTCACCCCTCCACTTT.